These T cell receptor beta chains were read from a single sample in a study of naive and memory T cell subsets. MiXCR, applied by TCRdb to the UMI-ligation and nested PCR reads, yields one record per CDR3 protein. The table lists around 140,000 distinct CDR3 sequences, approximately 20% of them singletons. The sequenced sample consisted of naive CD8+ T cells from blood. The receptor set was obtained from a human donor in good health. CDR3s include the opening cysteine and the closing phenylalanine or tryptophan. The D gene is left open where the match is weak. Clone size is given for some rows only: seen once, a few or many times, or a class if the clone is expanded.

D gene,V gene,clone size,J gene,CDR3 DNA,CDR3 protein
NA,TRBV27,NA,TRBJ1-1,TGTGCCAGCAGCTTAGGGTCCGACACTGAAGCTTTCTTT,CASSLGSDTEAFF
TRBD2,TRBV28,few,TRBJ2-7,TGTGCCAGCAGTTCCCTTAGGACTAGCGTCTTAATATACGAGCAGTACTTC,CASSSLRTSVLIYEQYF
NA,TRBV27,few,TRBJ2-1,TGTGCCAGCAGTCCCCAAGGGGGGACCTACAATGAGCAGTTCTTC,CASSPQGGTYNEQFF
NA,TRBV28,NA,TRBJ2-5,TGTGCCAGCAGTCCCTTGGGGTCCCAAGAGACCCAGTACTTC,CASSPLGSQETQYF
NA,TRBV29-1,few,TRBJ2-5,TGCAGCGTTGAAGGCGAACAAGAGACCCAGTACTTC,CSVEGEQETQYF
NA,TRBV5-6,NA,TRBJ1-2,TGTGCCAGCAGCTTGGAAGGGGTCGACGGCTACACCTTC,CASSLEGVDGYTF
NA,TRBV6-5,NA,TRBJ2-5,TGTGCCAGCAGTTACTCTACAGGACAAGAGACCCAGTACTTC,CASSYSTGQETQYF
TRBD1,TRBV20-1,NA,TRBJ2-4,TGCAGTGCTAGAGATAAGGCGGGGACAGGGGCCAAAAACATTCAGTACTTC,CSARDKAGTGAKNIQYF
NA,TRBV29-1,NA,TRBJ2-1,TGCAGCGTTGAAACGCTGGGGGTTCACAATGAGCAGTTCTTC,CSVETLGVHNEQFF
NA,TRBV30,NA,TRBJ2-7,TGTGCCTGGAGTAGGGACACGACCTACGAGCAGTACTTC,CAWSRDTTYEQYF
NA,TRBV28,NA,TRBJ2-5,TGTGCCAGCAGTTTTGGGGGTCCCAAAGAGACCCAGTACTTC,CASSFGGPKETQYF
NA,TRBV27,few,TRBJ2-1,TGTGCCAGCAGTTTACGGACTTACAATGAGCAGTTCTTC,CASSLRTYNEQFF
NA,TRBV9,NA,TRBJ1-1,TGTGCCAGCAGCGTAGTTACAGCGAACACTGAAGCTTTCTTT,CASSVVTANTEAFF
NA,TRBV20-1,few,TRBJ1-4,TGCAGTGCTAGAGGGGGGGGGGACCCAGAAAAACTGTTTTTT,CSARGGGDPEKLFF
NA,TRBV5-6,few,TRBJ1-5,TGTGCCAGCAACCTCGGTGGAGGGGGGATTCAGCCCCAGCATTTT,CASNLGGGGIQPQHF
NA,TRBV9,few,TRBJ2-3,TGTGCCAGCAGCCATCCGACCGAGCTTAGCACAGATACGCAGTATTTT,CASSHPTELSTDTQYF
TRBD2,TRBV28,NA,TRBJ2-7,TGTGCCAGCAGTTTAACAACTAGCGGCGACTCCTACGAGCAGTACTTC,CASSLTTSGDSYEQYF
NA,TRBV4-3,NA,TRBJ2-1,TGCGCCAGCAGCCAAACGGGACTTTACAATGAGCAGTTCTTC,CASSQTGLYNEQFF
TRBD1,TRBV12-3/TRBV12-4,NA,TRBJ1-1,TGTGCCAGCAGAAATACAGGGGGGACTGAAGCTTTCTTT,CASRNTGGTEAFF
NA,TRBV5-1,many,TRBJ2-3,TGCGCCAGCAAGGGGTTCGGACCGATGAACACAGATACGCAGTATTTT,CASKGFGPMNTDTQYF
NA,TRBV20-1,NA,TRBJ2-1,TGCAGTGCTAGAGATCTCCTAGAACCCTCCTACAATGAGCAGTTCTTC,CSARDLLEPSYNEQFF
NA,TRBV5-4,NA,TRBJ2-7,TGTGCCAGCAGCTTGGGCAGGGACCCCTACGAGCAGTACTTC,CASSLGRDPYEQYF